This TCR beta chain was captured by sequencing in a study of technical replicates of blood from four donors. The CDR3 consists of 15 residues. J gave up 4 bases and V 1 base, and 4 bases lay outside the gene matches. The germline V gene has CDR1 SGDLS and CDR2 YYNGEE. The method was immunoSEQ multiplex PCR; TCRdb's version includes in-frame clones alone and lacks a portion of them. In the table there are fewer than 60,000 clones, 90% to 95% of which are singletons. The V gene is TRBV9, the J gene TRBJ2-7; 11 nucleotides match TRBD2. The sample taken for sequencing was PBMCs. This clonotype originated in a human donor in good health. Some clones in this sample may be carry-over from other donors' samples. The CDR3 DNA is TGTGCCAGCAGCGTATCCCCTAGCGGGGGGTACGAGCAGTACTTC. Protein product: CASSVSPSGGYEQYF.